This T cell receptor beta chain was sequenced in a study of OX40 agonist ivuxolimab in advanced cancers. Note on this clone: Its antigen remains unidentified.

Data came from immunoSEQ multiplex PCR; TCRdb stores just in-frame clones and leaves some out. The data contain around 50,000 clones, almost 85% of them singletons. Study observations and caveats: Antigen specificity of clonally expanded peripheral T cells was not established. It was also the case that some nonresponders had low normalized T-cell clonal expansion.

Prior autoimmune disease or systemic immunosuppression barred patients. Trimming at V came to 2 bases and at J to 0 bases, leaving 7 bases not matched to a gene. The CDR3 sequence is 18 residues long. Germline V gene data show CDR1 as MGHRA and CDR2 as YSYEKL. The sequence was collected from an adult with an advanced solid tumor such as melanoma, head and neck, liver or kidney cancer. The V gene is TRBV4-1, the J gene TRBJ1-6; 7 bases agree with TRBD1. Sequenced material: CD4+ or CD8+ T cells sorted from blood, taken in a trial of the OX40 agonist ivuxolimab. The CDR3 reads CASSQTGTESSYNSPLHF. The CDR3 nucleotides read TGCGCCAGCAGCCAAACCGGGACAGAGAGCTCCTATAATTCACCCCTCCACTTT.